Shown below are 15 T cell receptor beta chains from a single sample sequenced in a study of cytomegalovirus exposure and HLA in healthy donors. The PCR ran on 60 Vbeta and 13 Jbeta primers. TCRdb's copy holds only in-frame clones and misses some; the assay was immunoSEQ multiplex PCR. The table has 90,000 to 110,000 clones, about 12% seen once; the top ten hold roughly a sixth. The sequenced sample consisted of PBMCs. The receptors stem from a man aged 35 to 55 in good health and CMV-seropositive.

V gene TRBV6-1 combines with J gene TRBJ2-5; D is undetermined. The ends were cut back, 2 bases at V and 5 bases at J, with 9 bases in the middle. The CDR3 runs to 13 residues. The V gene's germline CDR1 is MNHNS and CDR2 SASEGT. In DNA, the CDR3 is TGTGCCAGCAGTGAACGTCCCCCGGAGACCCAGTACTTC. Translating it yields CASSERPPETQYF.

This clone was detected a few times. V is TRBV5-4 and J is TRBJ1-4, with D perhaps TRBD1 (6 bases). This CDR3 spans 14 amino acids. Trimming removed 4 bases at V and 2 bases at J, with 9 bases between. Looked up from germline, CDR1 is SGHNT and CDR2 is YYREEE (reference sequence). The CDR3 bases are TGTGCCAGCAGCACTGGACAGACTAATGAAAAACTGTTTTTT. Translation: CASSTGQTNEKLFF.

V and J are TRBV5-1 and TRBJ1-1; D may be TRBD1 (5 bases). Between the trimmed V and J ends, which lost 0 bases and 4 bases, there was a span of 10 bases. The CDR3 contains 14 residues. Germline CDR1 reads SGHRS; CDR2 reads YFSETQ. In nucleotides, the CDR3 is TGCGCCAGCAGCTTGGCGGGGGTAAGCACTGAAGCTTTCTTT. Translated, it gives CASSLAGVSTEAFF.

The chain combines TRBV6-1 with TRBJ1-2, with unresolved D. The ends were cut back, 6 bases at V and 5 bases at J, with 16 bases in the middle. CDR3 length: 14 residues. The germline CDR1 and CDR2 sequences are MNHNS and SASEGT. The CDR3: CASRIPGFLYGYTF. The DNA for the CDR3 is TGTGCCAGCAGGATACCGGGATTTTTGTATGGCTACACCTTC.

There are a few counts of this clone. The chain links TRBV7-2 to TRBJ2-4; tentatively, D is TRBD1 (7 bases). This CDR3 contains 15 residues. Germline CDR1 reads SGHTA; CDR2 reads FQGNSA. V was trimmed by 4 bases and J by 7 bases, leaving 17 bases between them. CDR3 nucleotides: TGTGCCAGCAGCTACTCCCTGACAGGGAGGAACATTCAGTACTTC. Amino acid sequence: CASSYSLTGRNIQYF.

This clone was seen a handful of times. The rearrangement joins TRBV27 to TRBJ1-2; unclear D gene. The length of the CDR3 is 14 residues. Germline assignment: CDR1 MNHEY and CDR2 SMNVEV (reference sequence). V was shortened by 1 base and J by 5 bases, with 11 bases between the two germline ends. The DNA for the CDR3 is TGTGCCAGCAGTTTATTCGCCGAGAGTTATGGCTACACCTTC. Encoded protein: CASSLFAESYGYTF.

CDR3 bases: TGTGCCAGCAGCGTAGGTCTAGCGGGAACCGGGGAGACCCAGTACTTC. This encodes CASSVGLAGTGETQYF. This sequence joins TRBV9 and TRBJ2-5, with 9 bases lining up with TRBD2. V shed 0 bases, J shed 5 bases, and the junction held 8 bases outside the gene matches. Germline CDR1 SGDLS, CDR2 YYNGEE. The CDR3 spans 16 residues.

This clone was seen a few times. The J gene is TRBJ2-5, the V gene TRBV5-1; the match to TRBD2 covers 8 bases. CDR1 is SGHRS, CDR2 YFSETQ, per germline. The CDR3 runs to 18 residues. Trimming removed 4 bases from V and 4 bases from J; junction bases left unmatched: 18. Here the CDR3 reads CASSRVLAGEGVGETQYF. CDR3 DNA sequence: TGCGCCAGCAGCCGCGTCCTAGCGGGCGAGGGCGTAGGAGAGACCCAGTACTTC.

This clone was observed a few times. The J gene is TRBJ1-1, the V gene TRBV30, with TRBD1 identical over 7 bases. Germline trimming cut 5 bases from V and 1 base from J; bases unmatched to any gene: 4. The CDR3 is made up of 13 amino acids. From germline, CDR1 is GTSNPN and CDR2 SVGIG (reference sequence). The CDR3 bases are TGTGCCTGGGCCCGACAGGGGAACACTGAAGCTTTCTTT. Translating it yields CAWARQGNTEAFF.

Only a few counts were recorded for this clone. The J gene is TRBJ1-2, the V gene TRBV7-8; no reliable D call. The CDR3 contains 13 residues. Germline-derived CDR1 and CDR2 are SGHVS and FQNEAQ. V lost 2 bases and J lost 8, with 12 bases in between. CDR3 residues: CASSLYRVRGYTF. For the CDR3, the DNA is TGTGCCAGCAGCTTATACAGAGTAAGGGGCTACACCTTC. The variable domain in full, with the rest retrieved from reference TRBV7-8 and TRBJ1-2, is GAGVSQSPRYKVAKRGQDVALRCDPISGHVSLFWYQQALGQGPEFLTYFQNEAQLDKSGLPSDRFFAERPEGSVSTLKIQRTQQEDSAVYLCASSLYRVRGYTFGSGTRLTVV.

This clone was detected a few times. The rearrangement joins TRBV2 to TRBJ1-5; D ambiguous. V was trimmed by 5 bases and J by 6 bases, leaving 8 bases between them. This CDR3 has 12 residues. Germline loops: CDR1 SNHLY, CDR2 FYNNEI. The CDR3 protein is CASSSAGQPQHF. The CDR3 DNA follows: TGTGCCAGCAGTTCGGCAGGTCAGCCCCAGCATTTT.

This clone was seen a few times. The chain is built from TRBV2 and TRBJ2-7; weak D call: TRBD1 (5 bases). This CDR3 has 12 amino acids. Germline assignment: CDR1 SNHLY and CDR2 FYNNEI. The germline V and J ends were trimmed by 4 bases and 4 bases, with 8 bases remaining between them. The CDR3 nucleotides are TGTGCCAGCAGTGGACAGCTTTACGAGCAGTACTTC. As protein: CASSGQLYEQYF.

The chain has TRBV5-1 and TRBJ1-1, with TRBD1 as a possible D gene (5 bases). V was clipped by 3 bases and J by 1 base, with 10 bases between them. The CDR3 has 14 residues. Germline V gene lookup returns CDR1 SGHRS and CDR2 YFSETQ. The CDR3 here is CASSSRTGNTEAFF. For the CDR3, the DNA is TGCGCCAGCAGCTCACGAACAGGGAACACTGAAGCTTTCTTT.

This clone was found a few times. This chain links TRBV5-1 with TRBJ2-2; the D gene is possibly TRBD2 (7 bases). From germline, CDR1 is SGHRS and CDR2 YFSETQ. This CDR3 contains 17 residues. Trimming cost V 3 bases and J 1 base, with 16 bases left between them. The CDR3 DNA sequence: TGCGCCAGCAGCTCGGGGGCCGGGACTAAGAACACCGGGGAGCTGTTTTTT. Protein sequence: CASSSGAGTKNTGELFF.

This sequence joins TRBV6-5 and TRBJ2-1, with 8 bases lining up with TRBD1. With 5 bases clipped from V and 9 bases from J, the junction kept 3 bases outside the gene matches. Per germline, CDR1 MNHEY and CDR2 SVGAGI. The length of the CDR3 is 12 residues. The DNA for the CDR3 is TGTGCCAGCAGTCCACAGGGGGTTGAGCAGTTCTTC. Encoded protein: CASSPQGVEQFF.